A single sample is the source of the 24 T cell receptor beta chains below, sequenced in a study of CD8+CD57+ T cells in acquired aplastic anemia. Genomic DNA served as template for TCR beta VDJ and CDR3 profiling. MiXCR, applied by TCRdb to the reads, yields one record per CDR3 protein. The sample yields approximately 190,000 distinct CDR3 sequences, around 65% seen once. Specimen: sorted CD4+, CD8+, or CD8+CD57+ T cells (not recorded which) from PBMCs. The receptors shown here come from a human donor with severe aplastic anemia or a healthy control (not recorded which).

V usage is TRBV9 and J usage is TRBJ1-1, with 9 bases that match TRBD1. The CDR3 spans 13 residues. From germline, CDR1 is SGDLS and CDR2 YYNGEE. V lost 5 bases and J lost 1; bases outside the gene matches: 0. The chain's CDR3 is CASRDRGNTEAFF. DNA for the CDR3: TGTGCCAGCAGGGACAGGGGGAACACTGAAGCTTTCTTT.

The V gene is TRBV7-9, the J gene TRBJ2-7, with D unresolved. The V and J ends lost 2 bases and 2 bases respectively, with 10 bases between them. Germline CDR1 reads SEHNR; CDR2 reads FQNEAQ (reference sequence). The CDR3 consists of 14 residues. CDR3 loop: CASSLRSRPYEQYF. The CDR3, as DNA: TGTGCCAGCAGCTTAAGGTCCCGTCCCTACGAGCAGTACTTC.

V gene TRBV20-1 combines with J gene TRBJ1-2, with 11 bases identical to TRBD1. V lost 0 bases and J lost 4; bases outside the gene matches: 1. CDR3 length equals 14 residues. CDR1 and CDR2 (germline): DFQATT, SNEGSKA (reference sequence). The CDR3 region is CSAREGTGGYGYTF. The DNA for the CDR3 is TGCAGTGCTAGAGAAGGGACAGGGGGCTATGGCTACACCTTC.

This chain links TRBV10-3 with TRBJ1-1; possibly TRBD1 for D (5 bases). The ends were cut back, 3 bases at V and 1 base at J, with 15 bases in the middle. The germline gives CDR1 ENHRY, CDR2 SYGVKD. This CDR3 is 16 amino acids long. The CDR3 loop reads CAISESLRTPNTEAFF. In DNA form, the CDR3 reads TGTGCCATCAGTGAATCCCTTAGGACACCGAACACTGAAGCTTTCTTT.

Concerning this clonotype itself: A read error is likely, as this CDR3 ends without the conserved phenylalanine or tryptophan. The DNA is omitted, as the CDR3 cannot be located on it reliably, and the CDR3 follows TCRdb's listing. V gene TRBV7-9 combines with J gene TRBJ1-1. Germline CDR1 is SEHNR and CDR2 is FQNEAQ (reference sequence). From its first to its last residue, the CDR3 has 8 amino acids. CDR3 sequence reads: CASSLGRE.

V usage is TRBV4-3 and J usage is TRBJ2-5; D gene ambiguous. The ends were cut back, 0 bases at V and 4 bases at J, with 6 bases in the middle. CDR3 length: 13 amino acids. Germline lookup yields CDR1 LGHNA and CDR2 YSLEER. The CDR3 reads CASSQDTGETQYF. The DNA for the CDR3 is TGCGCCAGCAGCCAAGATACGGGAGAGACCCAGTACTTC.

J is TRBJ2-7 and V is TRBV15, with no clear D. The CDR3 has 14 amino acids. CDR1 and CDR2 from the germline V gene are LNHNV and YYDKDF (reference sequence). V was shortened by 5 bases and J by 4 bases, with 15 bases between the two germline ends. CDR3 sequence: CATSDLVGEYEQYF. As DNA, the CDR3 is TGTGCCACCAGCGACCTGGTGGGCGAGTACGAGCAGTACTTC.

The chain couples TRBV7-6 to TRBJ2-3; 11 bases are a match to TRBD2. CDR1 SGHVS and CDR2 FNYEAQ come from the germline V gene. The CDR3 is 16 amino acids. With 5 bases clipped from V and 5 bases from J, the junction kept 9 bases outside the gene matches. CDR3 residues: CASSPIAGGPGDTQYF. CDR3 bases: TGTGCCAGCAGCCCTATAGCGGGGGGGCCGGGAGATACGCAGTATTTT. Drawing the rest from reference TRBV7-6 and TRBJ2-3, the complete variable domain is GAGVSQSPRYKVTKRGQDVALRCDPISGHVSLYWYRQALGQGPEFLTYFNYEAQQDKSGLPNDRFSAERPEGSISTLTIQRTEQRDSAMYRCASSPIAGGPGDTQYFGPGTRLTVL.

This clonotype came up many times. The chain is built from TRBV12-3 or TRBV12-4 and TRBJ2-1, with 9 bases matching TRBD1. V shed 8 bases and J 1 base; nucleotides not matched to a gene: 9. CDR3 size: 16 residues. The CDR3 region is CASCPGTGFSYNEQFF. CDR3 DNA: TGTGCCAGCTGTCCCGGGACAGGGTTTTCCTACAATGAGCAGTTCTTC.

A few counts support this clonotype. This rearrangement joins TRBV20-1 to TRBJ1-3, with 10 bases lining up with TRBD1. CDR1 and CDR2 from the germline V gene are DFQATT and SNEGSKA (reference sequence). CDR3 length equals 14 residues. The ends lost 5 bases at V and 8 bases at J; junction bases unmatched: 9. CDR3: CSAASGTGADTIYF. The CDR3 region has the DNA TGCAGTGCTGCCTCCGGGACAGGGGCAGACACCATATATTTT.

This clonotype has a single count. The chain has TRBV5-1 and TRBJ2-1, with a possible D match to TRBD1 (6 bases). V was clipped by 4 bases and J by 4 bases, with 18 bases between them. The CDR3 covers 16 residues. Germline V gives CDR1 SGHRS, CDR2 YFSETQ. CDR3: CASSTEQGSFYNEQFF. The CDR3 DNA follows: TGCGCCAGCAGCACCGAACAGGGATCCTTTTACAATGAGCAGTTCTTC.

The V gene is TRBV20-1, the J gene TRBJ1-3; weak D call: TRBD1 (6 bases). V lost 5 bases and J 0 bases, leaving 14 bases between the germline ends. The CDR3 covers 15 residues. Germline CDR1 and CDR2: DFQATT and SNEGSKA (reference sequence). The CDR3 bases are TGCAGTGCTCCTGGACAGCGCTCCTCTGGAAACACCATATATTTT. Amino acids: CSAPGQRSSGNTIYF.

This clonotype was observed a few times. The rearrangement links TRBV20-1 to TRBJ2-5, with D perhaps matching TRBD1 or TRBD2 (5 bases each). This CDR3 has 14 residues. V was trimmed by 3 bases and J by 9 bases, leaving 20 bases between them. Looked up from germline, CDR1 is DFQATT and CDR2 is SNEGSKA (reference sequence). This CDR3 reads CSARAKGSNQPQYF. CDR3 DNA: TGCAGTGCTAGGGCCAAGGGGAGCAATCAGCCCCAGTACTTC.

The rearrangement joins TRBV5-1 to TRBJ2-1, with 7 nucleotides matching TRBD2. Trimming at V came to 5 bases and at J to 5 bases, leaving 13 bases not matched to a gene. CDR1 is SGHRS, CDR2 YFSETQ, per germline. CDR3 length: 16 amino acids. This CDR3 reads CASSWLQAGPHNEQFF. Written as DNA, the CDR3 is TGCGCCAGCAGTTGGCTCCAAGCGGGACCCCACAATGAGCAGTTCTTC.

This sequence joins TRBV29-1 and TRBJ2-7; 8 positions match TRBD1. This CDR3 is 13 amino acids long. Germline V gene lookup returns CDR1 SQVTM and CDR2 ANQGSEA. Trimming cost V 3 bases and J 7 bases; bases outside gene matches: 8. CDR3 sequence (DNA): TGCAGCGTTGACTGGCAGGGGGCGGGGGAGCAGTACTTC. It yields the protein CSVDWQGAGEQYF.

V and J are TRBV15 and TRBJ2-5; D may be TRBD1 (6 bases). V lost 5 bases and J 2 bases, leaving 18 bases between the germline ends. Germline V gives CDR1 LNHNV, CDR2 YYDKDF (reference sequence). The CDR3 is 16 amino acids. The CDR3 DNA sequence: TGTGCCACCAGCGGAGGCACATGGACAGAGCAAGAGACCCAGTACTTC. It translates to CATSGGTWTEQETQYF.

The chain recombines TRBV7-3 with TRBJ1-2; D is ambiguous. This CDR3 is built from 13 residues. Trimming removed 4 bases at V and 3 bases at J, with 9 bases between. Per germline, CDR1 SGHTA and CDR2 FQGTGA. For the CDR3, the DNA is TGTGCCAGCAGCTCGGCGGGAGACTATGGCTACACCTTC. As protein: CASSSAGDYGYTF.

This clonotype was recorded a few times. The chain couples TRBV7-9 to TRBJ2-7; 14 bases line up with TRBD2. CDR1 is SEHNR and CDR2 is FQNEAQ in the germline V gene (reference sequence). The CDR3 loop spans 15 amino acids. With V trimmed by 6 bases and J by 7 bases, 8 bases remained unmatched. Here the CDR3 DNA reads TGTGCCAGCAGTCTGACTAGCGGGGGGGCGTATGAGCAGTACTTC. Protein: CASSLTSGGAYEQYF.

This clonotype was found many times. This sequence joins TRBV11-2 and TRBJ2-2; TRBD2 matches 12 bases. The length of the CDR3 is 16 residues. V shed 5 bases and J 5 bases; nucleotides not matched to a gene: 6. The V gene's germline CDR1 is SGHAT and CDR2 FQNNGV. CDR3 amino acids: CASSLLAGGLTGELFF. The DNA of the CDR3 is TGTGCCAGCAGCCTCCTAGCGGGGGGGCTAACCGGGGAGCTGTTTTTT.

The chain recombines TRBV2 with TRBJ1-1; tentatively, D is TRBD1 (5 bases). The V and J ends lost 3 bases and 5 bases respectively, with 13 bases between them. Per the germline V gene, CDR1 is SNHLY and CDR2 is FYNNEI. The CDR3 runs 14 residues. The CDR3 loop reads CASSDPGGRTEAFF. DNA for the CDR3: TGTGCCAGCAGTGACCCCGGGGGGAGGACTGAAGCTTTCTTT.

As for this clonotype: The CDR3 carries no conserved terminal phenylalanine or tryptophan, so it likely arises from a read error. Because the CDR3's place on the DNA is in doubt, the DNA is left out and the CDR3 is given as listed by TCRdb. The chain recombines TRBV7-3 with TRBJ2-5; the listed D gene, TRBD2, was not tested against the DNA. The germline gives CDR1 SGHTA, CDR2 FQGTGA. The CDR3 is 9 residues long, counting both termini. Here the CDR3 reads CASSPIAGG.

In its sample, this clonotype was seen many times. The genes are TRBV14 and TRBJ2-1; D gene ambiguous. This CDR3 has 13 amino acids. Per germline, CDR1 SGHDN and CDR2 FVKESK. The V end was cut by 0 bases, the J end by 0 bases, with 0 bases between. CDR3 amino acids: CASSQDSYNEQFF. DNA for the CDR3: TGTGCCAGCAGCCAAGACTCCTACAATGAGCAGTTCTTC.

With respect to this clonotype: A junction boundary mismatches the germline segment, possibly from a read error. The genes are TRBV7-3 and TRBJ2-3; D call uncertain. The CDR3 is made up of 15 amino acids. CDR1 is SGHTA, CDR2 FQGTGA, per germline. The CDR3, as DNA: TGCGCCAGCAGCCCAGGCCCAGCGAGCACAGATACGCAGTATTTT. It specifies CASSPGPASTDTQYF.

The chain has TRBV7-2 and TRBJ1-6; TRBD1 matches 8 bases. Germline values: CDR1 SGHTA, CDR2 FQGNSA. V dropped 5 bases and J dropped 1; count of bases not matched to a gene: 7. The CDR3 runs 17 residues. The CDR3 is CASSLSGGFSYNSPLHF. CDR3 DNA: TGTGCCAGCAGCCTATCAGGGGGCTTTTCCTATAATTCACCCCTCCACTTT. Filled out from reference TRBV7-2 and TRBJ1-6, the complete variable domain reads GAGVSQSPSNKVTEKGKDVELRCDPISGHTALYWYRQSLGQGLEFLIYFQGNSAPDKSGLPSDRFSAERTGGSVSTLTIQRTQQEDSAVYLCASSLSGGFSYNSPLHFGNGTRLTVT.